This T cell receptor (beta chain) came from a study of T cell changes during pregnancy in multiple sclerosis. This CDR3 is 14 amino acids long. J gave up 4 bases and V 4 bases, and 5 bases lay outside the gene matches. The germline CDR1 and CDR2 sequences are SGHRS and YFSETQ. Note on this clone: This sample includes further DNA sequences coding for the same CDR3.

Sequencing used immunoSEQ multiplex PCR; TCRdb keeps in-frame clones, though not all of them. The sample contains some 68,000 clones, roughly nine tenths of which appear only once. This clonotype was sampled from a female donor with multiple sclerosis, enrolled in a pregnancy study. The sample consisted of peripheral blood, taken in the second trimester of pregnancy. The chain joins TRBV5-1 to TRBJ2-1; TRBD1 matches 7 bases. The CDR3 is CASSLGQVYNEQFF. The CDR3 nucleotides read TGCGCCAGCAGCCTAGGACAGGTTTACAATGAGCAGTTCTTC.